One sample yielded the 3 T cell receptor beta chains listed below, sequenced in a study of T cell responses to AZD1222 COVID-19 vaccine. The method was immunoSEQ multiplex PCR; TCRdb's version includes in-frame clones alone and lacks a portion of them. The data contain about 76,000 clones, roughly nine tenths of them singletons. This specimen was peripheral blood, taken on day 0 of AZD1222 vaccination. These receptors were taken from an adult in good health.

The chain joins TRBV20-1 to TRBJ1-5; weak D call: TRBD1 (6 bases). The CDR3 spans 18 residues. Germline V gene data show CDR1 as DFQATT and CDR2 as SNEGSKA (reference sequence). Deletions cut 3 bases from V and 4 bases from J, with 25 bases between. This CDR3 reads CSASKNMGEGGTNQPQHF. CDR3 nucleotides: TGCAGTGCTAGTAAAAATATGGGGGAAGGGGGAACGAATCAGCCCCAGCATTTT.

This rearrangement joins TRBV7-8 to TRBJ2-5; D may match TRBD1 or TRBD2 (5 bases each). This CDR3 is built from 14 residues. V was clipped by 6 bases and J by 5 bases, with 16 bases between them. Germline V gene data show CDR1 as SGHVS and CDR2 as FQNEAQ. CDR3 sequence (DNA): TGTGCCAGCAGGCGCCGGGACCCCGGGGAGACCCAGTACTTC. Translation gives CASRRRDPGETQYF.

This clone has more than one count but fewer than ten. The rearrangement links TRBV5-5 to TRBJ1-3, with TRBD1 as a possible D gene (5 bases). Germline V lookup: CDR1 SGHKS, CDR2 YYEKEE (reference sequence). The CDR3 runs 15 residues. The V end lost 0 bases, the J end lost 6 bases, and 13 bases lay between the germline ends. CDR3 nucleotides: TGTGCCAGCAGCTTGGCGGCAAGACAGACAAACACCATATATTTT. It translates to CASSLAARQTNTIYF. Together with reference TRBV5-5 and TRBJ1-3, the CDR3 gives the full variable domain: DAGVTQSPTHLIKTRGQQVTLRCSPISGHKSVSWYQQVLGQGPQFIFQYYEKEERGRGNFPDRFSARQFPNYSSELNVNALLLGDSALYLCASSLAARQTNTIYFGEGSWLTVV.